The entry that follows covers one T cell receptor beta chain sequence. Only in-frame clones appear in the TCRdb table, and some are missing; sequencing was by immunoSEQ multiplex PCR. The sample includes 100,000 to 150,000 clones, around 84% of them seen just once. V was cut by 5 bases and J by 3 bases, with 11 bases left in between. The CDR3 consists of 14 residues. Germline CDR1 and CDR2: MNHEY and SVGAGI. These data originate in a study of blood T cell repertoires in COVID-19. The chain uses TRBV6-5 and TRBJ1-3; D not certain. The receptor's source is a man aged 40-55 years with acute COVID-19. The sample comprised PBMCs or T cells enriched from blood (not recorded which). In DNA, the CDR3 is TGTGCCAGCAGTCTAACCCGGTATGGAAACACCATATATTTT. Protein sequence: CASSLTRYGNTIYF.